This entry is about one T cell receptor (beta chain). Its antigen is as yet unknown. Unique molecular identifiers were built into the TCR beta cDNA libraries. Around 500,000 cDNA molecules were recovered from an input of 1 to 10 million T cells. A single record per CDR3 protein comes from TCRdb applying MiXCR to the PCR reads. In the table there are about 770,000 distinct CDR3 sequences, around 46% of which are singletons. The ends were cut back, 9 bases at V and 4 bases at J, with 10 bases in the middle. CDR3 length equals 13 residues. In germline, CDR1 is SNHLY, CDR2 FYNNEI. The data belong to a study of post-analysis software for immune sequencing data. General study results and limits: Among multiple sclerosis patients, normalized Chao1 diversity was significantly below that of controls. TRBV segments more frequent in patients than in controls numbered about 5 and included TRBV5-6, TRBV5-1 and TRBV20-1.

The TCR originated in a girl aged 10 to 17 with multiple sclerosis. Sequenced sample: blood. The chain links TRBV2 to TRBJ2-6; TRBD1 might be the D (6 bases). The CDR3 is CARSQGGANVLTF. The CDR3 DNA sequence: TGTGCCAGATCACAGGGAGGGGCCAACGTCCTGACTTTC.